This T cell receptor beta chain was captured in a study of blood T cells in healthy people across ages. Peripheral blood samples of 9.5 to 10 milliliters were drawn from each donor. Alongside a J-beta primer mix, a sample-barcoded 5' primer served in a second PCR lasting about 7 to 11 cycles. TCRdb reprocessed the 5' RACE reads via MiXCR and lists one record per CDR3 protein. The sample records 850,000 or so distinct CDR3 sequences, 25% to 35% being singletons. This clonotype was counted between two and nine times. This CDR3 is built from 15 residues. Deletions cut 0 bases from V and 8 bases from J, with 12 bases between. CDR1 is SGHRS, CDR2 YFSETQ, per germline.

What was sequenced was blood. The chain joins TRBV5-1 to TRBJ1-6, with no clear D. This sequence originates from a woman over 75 in good health. The CDR3: CASSLAAGPYSPLHF. CDR3 coding DNA: TGCGCCAGCAGCTTGGCTGCAGGTCCTTATTCACCCCTCCACTTT.